These 5 T cell receptor beta chains share one sample of origin, sequenced in a study of graft-versus-host responses after intestinal transplantation. Using immunoSEQ multiplex PCR, the repertoire was profiled, and TCRdb retains in-frame clones only, with some absent. The sample lists about 70,000 clones, about 90% occurring once. The antigens for these receptors are not known. The source was unstimulated CD8+ T cells sorted from spleen or lymph node cells, collected before intestinal transplant. These receptor sequences come from a human donor who received an intestinal transplant.

The rearrangement uses TRBV29-1 and TRBJ2-7; D is perhaps TRBD1 (6 bases). This CDR3 region has 11 residues. With 4 bases removed from V and 5 bases from J, the gap between germline ends came to 9 bases. Germline V CDR1 and CDR2: SQVTM, ANQGSEA. The CDR3 loop is CSVGTDNEQYF. CDR3 in DNA: TGCAGCGTTGGGACAGATAACGAGCAGTACTTC.

V and J are TRBV10-1 and TRBJ2-7, with D maybe TRBD1 (6 bases). Germline V gene sequence: CDR1 WNHNN, CDR2 SYGVQD (reference sequence). This CDR3 region has 13 residues. Trimming shortened V by 2 bases and J by 6 bases, and 11 bases separated the two germline ends. CDR3 sequence (DNA): TGCGCCAGCAGTGAGGCTGTGGGGGCCGAGCAGTACTTC. Translated: CASSEAVGAEQYF.

J is TRBJ1-5 and V is TRBV4-1, with D uncertain. Between the trimmed V and J ends, which lost 0 bases and 6 bases, there was a span of 15 bases. The CDR3 runs 16 residues. CDR1 and CDR2 (germline): MGHRA, YSYEKL. CDR3 loop: CASSQDPPQSGQPQHF. As DNA, the CDR3 is TGCGCCAGCAGCCAAGACCCCCCGCAAAGCGGTCAGCCCCAGCATTTT.

This clone came up once. The CDR3 region has the DNA TGTGCCAGCAGTTCGGGGGGCAATTACGAGCAGTACTTC. Amino acids: CASSSGGNYEQYF. This sequence joins TRBV28 and TRBJ2-7, with D possibly being TRBD2 (7 bases). CDR1 is MDHEN, CDR2 SYDVKM, per germline. The CDR3 covers 13 residues. Trimming shortened V by 4 bases and J by 4 bases, and 11 bases separated the two germline ends.

This chain's CDR3 is CASSADRGHYEQYF. CDR3 DNA: TGTGCCAGCAGTGCCGACAGGGGGCACTACGAGCAGTACTTC. J is TRBJ2-7 and V is TRBV2; TRBD1 matches 10 bases. Germline CDR1 and CDR2: SNHLY and FYNNEI. The CDR3 length is 14 residues. With 4 bases clipped from V and 3 bases from J, the junction kept 3 bases outside the gene matches. The full variable domain, rest sourced from reference TRBV2 and TRBJ2-7, is EPEVTQTPSHQVTQMGQEVILRCVPISNHLYFYWYRQILGQKVEFLVSFYNNEISEKSEIFDDQFSVERPDGSNFTLKIRSTKLEDSAMYFCASSADRGHYEQYFGPGTRLTVT.